This T cell receptor beta chain came from a study of blood T cell repertoires in COVID-19. Overall study: The cDNA or gDNA used as material had been derived from T cells, B-cell-depleted T cells, or PBMCs.

Germline V CDR1 and CDR2: SGHTA, FQGTGA. The CDR3 has 18 amino acids. The ends were cut back, 2 bases at V and 5 bases at J, with 23 bases in the middle. The method was immunoSEQ multiplex PCR; TCRdb's version includes in-frame clones alone and lacks a portion of them. The sample records 280,000 or so clones, about 91% being singletons. The source material was peripheral blood. The receptor comes from a woman in her fifties or sixties with acute or convalescent COVID-19. The chain has TRBV7-3 and TRBJ2-3, with D possibly matching TRBD1 (7 bases). The CDR3 sequence: CASSLGPSWAQGGDTQYF. In DNA form, the CDR3 reads TGTGCCAGCAGCTTAGGGCCTAGCTGGGCCCAGGGGGGAGATACGCAGTATTTT.